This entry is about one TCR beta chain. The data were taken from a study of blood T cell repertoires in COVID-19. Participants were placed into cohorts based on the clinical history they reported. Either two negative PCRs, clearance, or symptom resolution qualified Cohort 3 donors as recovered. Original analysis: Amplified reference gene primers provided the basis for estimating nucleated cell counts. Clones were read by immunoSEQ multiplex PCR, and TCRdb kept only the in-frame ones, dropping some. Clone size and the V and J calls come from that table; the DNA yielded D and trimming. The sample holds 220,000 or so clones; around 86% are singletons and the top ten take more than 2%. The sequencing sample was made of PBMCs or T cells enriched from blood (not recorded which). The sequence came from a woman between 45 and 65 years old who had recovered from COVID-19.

The CDR3 DNA reads as TGTGCCAGCAGCTACCCGGGACAGCAAGAGACCCAGTACTTC. Translating gives CASSYPGQQETQYF. The V gene is TRBV5-4, the J gene TRBJ2-5, with 7 positions matching TRBD1. CDR1 is SGHNT and CDR2 is YYREEE in the germline V gene (reference sequence). Germline trimming cut 3 bases from V and 2 bases from J; bases unmatched to any gene: 4. This CDR3 comprises 14 residues.